This note documents a single T cell receptor beta chain sequence. Its antigen is still unknown. This entry is derived from a study of cytomegalovirus exposure and HLA in healthy donors. Study outcomes and limitations: The study recorded around 160 TCR beta chains that were cytomegalovirus-associated. Some public TCRs appeared in many individuals, while most sequences were rare. Later analysis suggested most CMV-associated TCR beta chains were HLA-restricted. Analysis performed later found roughly 18,000 TCR beta sequences associated with HLA alleles at 0.05 false discovery rate.

PCR primers comprised 60 Vbeta and 13 Jbeta primers. TCRdb keeps only in-frame clones here, not all; method: immunoSEQ multiplex PCR. The table includes about 140,000 clones, around 80% detected once. The CDR3 is 15 residues long. Germline loops: CDR1 SGHDT, CDR2 YYEEEE. Trimming removed 3 bases at V and 1 base at J, with 11 bases between. This rearrangement joins TRBV5-6 to TRBJ1-5; unclear D gene. The sequence was collected from a man between 18 and 29 years old in good health and CMV-seropositive. Input material: PBMCs. CDR3 in DNA: TGTGCCAGCAGCTCGGGGTTGGGGAGCAATCAGCCCCAGCATTTT. This encodes CASSSGLGSNQPQHF. The complete variable domain, with remaining parts taken from reference TRBV5-6 and TRBJ1-5, reads DAGVTQSPTHLIKTRGQQVTLRCSPKSGHDTVSWYQQALGQGPQFIFQYYEEEERQRGNFPDRFSGHQFPNYSSELNVNALLLGDSALYLCASSSGLGSNQPQHFGDGTRLSIL.